A selection of T cell receptor beta chains follows, all from one sample in a study of blood T cell repertoires in COVID-19. Profiled with immunoSEQ multiplex PCR; TCRdb holds only in-frame clones, not every one. The table includes 130,000 to 150,000 clones, about 77% detected once. The sequenced sample consisted of peripheral blood. Receptors originate from a man aged 55 to 70 with acute or convalescent COVID-19. Each CDR3 is given with its conserved first and last residue. A D gene is named only where the DNA matches it firmly. For some rows the clone size is stated as once, few or many, or as a class when expanded; others skip it.

d_gene	abundance	v_gene	j_gene	CDR3aa	CDR3nt
TRBD1	once	TRBV5-1	TRBJ1-6	CASSLGPTGVNSPLHF	TGCGCCAGCAGCTTGGGCCCGACAGGGGTGAATTCACCCCTCCACTTT
-	-	TRBV7-9	TRBJ2-3	CASSRDLPTDTQYF	TGTGCCAGCAGCCGGGACTTACCTACAGATACGCAGTATTTT
TRBD1	-	TRBV19	TRBJ1-2	CASSRIRDRAGLGYGYTF	TGTGCCAGTAGTAGAATCCGGGACAGAGCGGGACTAGGCTATGGCTACACCTTC
TRBD1	-	TRBV5-8	TRBJ1-2	CASSRTGLNYGYTF	TGTGCCAGCAGCCGGACAGGGCTTAACTATGGCTACACCTTC
TRBD2	-	TRBV7-9	TRBJ2-1	CASSDPFSGRAGEQFF	TGTGCCAGCAGCGATCCATTTAGCGGGAGGGCCGGTGAGCAGTTCTTC
-	few	TRBV24-1	TRBJ2-7	CATSDPEYYEQYF	TGTGCCACCAGTGATCCAGAATACTACGAGCAGTACTTC
TRBD1	-	TRBV6-5	TRBJ2-3	CASSYGTGKDTQYF	TGTGCCAGCAGTTACGGGACAGGAAAAGATACGCAGTATTTT
-	-	TRBV7-2	TRBJ2-3	CASSFRGTDTQYF	TGTGCCAGCAGCTTCCGGGGCACAGATACGCAGTATTTT
TRBD2	once	TRBV11-2	TRBJ2-7	CASSGRLADLGEQYF	TGTGCCAGCAGCGGCCGACTAGCGGACTTGGGGGAGCAGTACTTC
-	-	TRBV3-1/TRBV3-2	TRBJ2-2	CASSPQGQNTGELFF	TGTGCCAGCAGCCCACAGGGTCAGAACACCGGGGAGCTGTTTTTT
TRBD1	-	TRBV6-5	TRBJ1-2	CASRTGSNYGYTF	TGTGCCAGCCGGACAGGGTCAAACTATGGCTACACCTTC
TRBD2	-	TRBV20-1	TRBJ2-6	CSASRGLAAGANVLTF	TGCAGTGCTAGTCGAGGCCTAGCGGCTGGGGCCAACGTCCTGACTTTC
-	-	TRBV7-2	TRBJ1-3	CASSLVAGHSGNTIYF	TGTGCCAGCAGCTTAGTGGCAGGGCACTCTGGAAACACCATATATTTT
TRBD2	-	TRBV19	TRBJ2-1	CASSIMGGGRAYRAYNEQFF	TGTGCCAGTAGTATAATGGGAGGTGGGAGGGCCTACCGGGCCTACAATGAGCAGTTCTTC
-	-	TRBV24-1	TRBJ1-2	CATSDGGGQRISNYGYTF	TGTGCCACCAGTGATGGGGGCGGACAGCGAATTTCTAACTATGGCTACACCTTC
-	once	TRBV30	TRBJ2-7	CAWSGAGALSHEQYF	TGTGCCTGGAGTGGGGCGGGGGCCCTCAGCCACGAGCAGTACTTC
TRBD1	few	TRBV28	TRBJ1-5	CASSLGQGAGPQHF	TGTGCCAGCAGTCTCGGACAGGGAGCCGGGCCCCAGCATTTT